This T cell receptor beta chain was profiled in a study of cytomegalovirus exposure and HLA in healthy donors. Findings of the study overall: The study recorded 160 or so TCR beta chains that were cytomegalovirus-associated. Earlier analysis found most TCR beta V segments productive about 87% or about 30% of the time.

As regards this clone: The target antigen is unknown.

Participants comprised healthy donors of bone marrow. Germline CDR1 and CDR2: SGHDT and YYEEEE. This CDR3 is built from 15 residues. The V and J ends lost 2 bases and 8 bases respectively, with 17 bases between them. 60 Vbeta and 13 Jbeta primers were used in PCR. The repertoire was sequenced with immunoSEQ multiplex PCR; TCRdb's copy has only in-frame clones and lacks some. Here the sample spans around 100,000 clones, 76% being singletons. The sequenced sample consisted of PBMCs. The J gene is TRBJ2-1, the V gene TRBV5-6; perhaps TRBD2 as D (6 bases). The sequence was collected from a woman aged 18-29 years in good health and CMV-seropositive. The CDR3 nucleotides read TGTGCCAGCAGCTTTCCCGCTAGCGAGTTGGATGAGCAGTTCTTC. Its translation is CASSFPASELDEQFF.